Reported below is one TCR beta chain. Antigen: not known. Sequenced by immunoSEQ multiplex PCR; TCRdb stores in-frame clones only, minus some. Of about 200,000 clones detected, about two thirds appear once; the ten largest clones hold 10% to 15%. The CDR3 length is 16 residues. Per the germline V gene, CDR1 is SGHTA and CDR2 is FQGTGA. The ends were cut back, 0 bases at V and 1 base at J, with 7 bases in the middle. The sample belongs to a study of cytotoxic CD8 clonotypes in ibrutinib-treated CLL. Study background: For this cohort, patients were about a dozen relapsed/refractory and some 15 treatment-naive, while 17 to 18 were IGHV unmutated.

Notes on the study in general: Sampling of sustained-remission and progressing patients occurred at differing times. The clonality rise at ibrutinib response reflected private clonotype expansion.

The starting material was PBMCs, obtained after 24 months of ibrutinib treatment. V gene TRBV7-3 combines with J gene TRBJ2-6; TRBD1 might be the D (5 bases). This receptor was identified in a human donor with chronic lymphocytic leukemia. CDR3 DNA sequence: TGTGCCAGCAGCTTAACCTCAGGGTCTGGGGCCAACGTCCTGACTTTC. It encodes CASSLTSGSGANVLTF.